The 17 T cell receptor beta chains below come from one sample, sequenced in a study of cytomegalovirus exposure and HLA in healthy donors. The method was immunoSEQ multiplex PCR; TCRdb's version includes in-frame clones alone and lacks a portion of them. The table has 65,000 or so clones, 94% seen once. Material: PBMCs. These receptors all come from a man aged 18-30 years in good health and CMV-seropositive.

The V gene is TRBV4-3, the J gene TRBJ2-2; TRBD2 might be the D (7 bases). The CDR3 totals 19 residues. Looked up from germline, CDR1 is LGHNA and CDR2 is YSLEER. The ends were cut back, 0 bases at V and 1 base at J, with 18 bases in the middle. The CDR3 region is CASSQEGGASGWNTGELFF. CDR3 in DNA: TGCGCCAGCAGCCAAGAGGGGGGGGCAAGCGGGTGGAACACCGGGGAGCTGTTTTTT.

The gene calls are TRBV19 and TRBJ1-1; 7 bases map to TRBD1. This CDR3 is built from 15 residues. Per the germline V gene, CDR1 is LNHDA and CDR2 is SQIVND (reference sequence). J lost 3 bases, V lost 5 bases, and 9 bases had no gene match. CDR3 amino acids: CASSLTGVMYTEAFF. The DNA for the CDR3 is TGTGCCAGTAGTCTTACAGGGGTCATGTACACTGAAGCTTTCTTT.

V usage is TRBV7-9 and J usage is TRBJ2-7, with 11 bases identical to TRBD2. CDR3 size: 16 residues. The V gene end was trimmed by 3 bases and the J gene end by 5 bases; junction bases not matched to a gene: 9. CDR1 is SEHNR, CDR2 FQNEAQ, per germline (reference sequence). This CDR3 reads CASSFTSGSSAHEQYF. As DNA, the CDR3 is TGTGCCAGCAGCTTCACTAGCGGGAGTTCCGCCCACGAGCAGTACTTC.

The CDR3 sequence: CASSPSNYRGREGTYGYTF. The CDR3 DNA reads TGTGCCAGCTCACCTTCGAACTACAGGGGGCGCGAGGGTACCTATGGCTACACCTTC. The chain recombines TRBV18 with TRBJ1-2, with 9 bases matching TRBD1. Looked up from germline, CDR1 is KGHSH and CDR2 is LQKENI. V shed 3 bases and J 4 bases; nucleotides not matched to a gene: 18. This CDR3 is built from 19 residues.

The gene calls are TRBV2 and TRBJ1-3; the D is unclear. V was clipped by 2 bases and J by 1 base, with 3 bases between them. The V gene's germline CDR1 is SNHLY and CDR2 FYNNEI. This CDR3 has 13 residues. CDR3 region: CASSEQSGNTIYF. CDR3 DNA sequence: TGTGCCAGCAGTGAACAATCTGGAAACACCATATATTTT. The full variable domain, rest sourced from reference TRBV2 and TRBJ1-3, is EPEVTQTPSHQVTQMGQEVILRCVPISNHLYFYWYRQILGQKVEFLVSFYNNEISEKSEIFDDQFSVERPDGSNFTLKIRSTKLEDSAMYFCASSEQSGNTIYFGEGSWLTVV.

The chain uses TRBV25-1 and TRBJ1-6; no definite D call. With 3 bases removed from V and 11 bases from J, the gap between germline ends came to 14 bases. Germline CDR1 and CDR2: MGHDK and SYGVNS. CDR3 size: 14 residues. The CDR3 loop reads CASSDGAGSTPLHF. CDR3 sequence (DNA): TGTGCCAGCAGTGATGGTGCAGGTTCTACACCCCTCCACTTT.

V usage is TRBV30 and J usage is TRBJ1-6; no definite D call. This CDR3 has 14 residues. V lost 0 bases and J 7 bases, leaving 10 bases between the germline ends. The germline gives CDR1 GTSNPN, CDR2 SVGIG (reference sequence). The CDR3 nucleotides read TGTGCCTGGAGTGTTGGCGGTGAAAATTCACCCCTCCACTTT. Its protein product is CAWSVGGENSPLHF.

The chain joins TRBV6-1 to TRBJ2-3; possibly TRBD1 for D (6 bases). Deletions cut 6 bases from V and 5 bases from J, with 12 bases between. This CDR3 has 13 residues. Germline loops: CDR1 MNHNS, CDR2 SASEGT. The CDR3: CASSTGNGDTQYF. CDR3 DNA sequence: TGTGCCAGCAGCACAGGGAATGGAGATACGCAGTATTTT.

The gene calls are TRBV2 and TRBJ1-2; 7 bases are shared with TRBD1. V trimming: 3 bases; J trimming: 6 bases; junction bases outside the gene matches: 7. The CDR3 runs 14 residues. The germline CDR1 and CDR2 sequences are SNHLY and FYNNEI. In nucleotides, the CDR3 is TGTGCCAGCAGTGACGGAACAGGGGATCATGGCTACACCTTC. Translation gives CASSDGTGDHGYTF. Using reference TRBV2 and TRBJ1-2 for the parts outside the CDR3, the full variable domain is EPEVTQTPSHQVTQMGQEVILRCVPISNHLYFYWYRQILGQKVEFLVSFYNNEISEKSEIFDDQFSVERPDGSNFTLKIRSTKLEDSAMYFCASSDGTGDHGYTFGSGTRLTVV.

This chain connects TRBV15 to TRBJ2-1, with 10 positions matching TRBD1. Germline CDR1 LNHNV, CDR2 YYDKDF (reference sequence). This CDR3 contains 15 residues. The V gene end was trimmed by 5 bases and the J gene end by 6 bases; junction bases not matched to a gene: 7. CDR3 in amino acids: CATSGAGQGINEQFF. In DNA form, the CDR3 reads TGTGCCACCAGCGGGGCGGGACAGGGGATCAATGAGCAGTTCTTC.

The chain combines TRBV4-2 with TRBJ2-1; D may be TRBD2 (6 bases). The V gene's germline CDR1 is LGHNA and CDR2 YNFKEQ. V was clipped by 0 bases and J by 6 bases, with 9 bases between them. This CDR3 region has 14 residues. Here the CDR3 reads CASSQEWRGNEQFF. CDR3 in DNA: TGTGCCAGCAGCCAAGAATGGAGGGGCAATGAGCAGTTCTTC.

The sample holds one count of this clone. The J gene is TRBJ2-3, the V gene TRBV7-8, with D possibly TRBD2 on 6 matching bases. The CDR3 runs 14 residues. Germline CDR1 reads SGHVS; CDR2 reads FQNEAQ. Trimming took 1 base from V and 8 from J, leaving 13 bases between them. This chain's CDR3 is CASSLGQLSGTQYF. In nucleotides, the CDR3 is TGTGCCAGCAGCTTAGGGCAGCTTAGCGGTACGCAGTATTTT.

Concerning this clone itself: The junction does not match germline at one end; this may be a read error. V gene TRBV6-5 combines with J gene TRBJ2-2, with TRBD2 matching over 7 bases. This CDR3 contains 15 residues. Germline V CDR1 and CDR2: MNHEY, SVGAGI. The CDR3 DNA follows: TGTGCCAGCAGTCACTCTAGCGGATACACCGGGGAGCTGTTTTTT. Translation gives CASSHSSGYTGELFF.

The gene calls are TRBV27 and TRBJ2-1; a possible D gene is TRBD2 (6 bases). The germline V and J ends were trimmed by 2 bases and 5 bases, with 16 bases remaining between them. This CDR3 region has 16 residues. CDR1 and CDR2 from the germline V gene are MNHEY and SMNVEV (reference sequence). CDR3 sequence (DNA): TGTGCCAGCAGTTTAGGCGGGGATAGAGCGGACAATGAGCAGTTCTTC. This sequence encodes CASSLGGDRADNEQFF.

The rearrangement links TRBV28 to TRBJ2-7; possibly TRBD2 for D (6 bases). Germline V gene lookup returns CDR1 MDHEN and CDR2 SYDVKM. The V and J ends lost 7 bases and 2 bases respectively, with 12 bases between them. CDR3 length: 13 amino acids. The CDR3 nucleotides read TGTGCCAGCAAAGGAGCGGGCCCCTACGAGCAGTACTTC. Translating it yields CASKGAGPYEQYF.

The V call is TRBV7-3, the J call TRBJ2-6; a possible D gene is TRBD1 (6 bases). The CDR3 spans 17 residues. From germline, CDR1 is SGHTA and CDR2 FQGTGA. Trimming left V 1 base short and J 0 bases short, with 10 bases between. Written as DNA, the CDR3 is TGTGCCAGCAGCTTAAGGGGACACCTCTCTGGGGCCAACGTCCTGACTTTC. Its protein product is CASSLRGHLSGANVLTF.

This clone turned up a few times. The V gene is TRBV19, the J gene TRBJ2-2; D ambiguous. With 7 bases removed from V and 6 bases from J, the gap between germline ends came to 6 bases. The CDR3 spans 11 residues. Germline CDR1 and CDR2: LNHDA and SQIVND (reference sequence). CDR3 nucleotides: TGTGCCAGTACGCGGCCCGGGGAGCTGTTTTTT. Its protein product is CASTRPGELFF.